The rows below give T cell receptor beta chains drawn from one sample of a study of cytomegalovirus exposure and HLA in healthy donors. The repertoire was sequenced with immunoSEQ multiplex PCR; TCRdb's copy has only in-frame clones and lacks some. This table holds some 130,000 clones, approximately 60% found once. Sequenced: PBMCs. Every receptor here comes from a human donor in good health. CDR3s include the opening cysteine and the closing phenylalanine or tryptophan. A D gene is named only where the DNA matches it firmly. Not every row has a clone size; where given, it reads once, few, many or a size class.

J,V,D,size,CDR3,DNA
TRBJ2-2,TRBV11-2,.,once,CASSLASNTGELFF,TGTGCCAGCAGCTTAGCTTCCAACACCGGGGAGCTGTTTTTT
TRBJ2-7,TRBV28,TRBD1,few,CASSLHAGTGAYEQYF,TGTGCCAGCAGTTTACACGCCGGGACAGGGGCCTACGAGCAGTACTTC
TRBJ1-1,TRBV2,.,few,CASTGQLMNTEAFF,TGTGCCAGCACTGGACAGTTGATGAACACTGAAGCTTTCTTT
TRBJ2-7,TRBV28,.,.,CASSLGATEGQYF,TGTGCCAGCAGTTTAGGGGCCACCGAAGGGCAGTACTTC
TRBJ2-7,TRBV5-1,TRBD1,once,CASSLAGQGLSYEQYF,TGCGCCAGCAGCTTGGCCGGACAGGGGTTATCCTACGAGCAGTACTTC
TRBJ1-2,TRBV27,.,.,CASLDPQGPLGYGYTF,TGTGCCAGCCTAGATCCTCAGGGGCCCCTAGGCTATGGCTACACCTTC
TRBJ1-5,TRBV18,.,.,CASSPPGQVNQPQHF,TGTGCCAGCTCACCCCCGGGTCAAGTCAATCAGCCCCAGCATTTT
TRBJ2-1,TRBV7-2,TRBD1,.,CASSLAAGTGVGWNEQFF,TGTGCCAGCAGCTTAGCGGCTGGGACAGGGGTTGGGTGGAATGAGCAGTTCTTC
TRBJ2-1,TRBV27,TRBD2,.,CASSPGQGLAGTNEQFF,TGTGCCAGCAGTCCCGGGCAGGGACTAGCGGGAACCAATGAGCAGTTCTTC
TRBJ2-1,TRBV27,TRBD2,.,CASSSRTSGRSYNEQFF,TGTGCCAGCAGTTCTAGGACTAGCGGAAGATCCTACAATGAGCAGTTCTTC
TRBJ2-2,TRBV7-9,.,few,CASSGTGRQNTGELFF,TGTGCCAGCAGCGGTACAGGGCGACAGAACACCGGGGAGCTGTTTTTT
TRBJ2-7,TRBV4-1,.,.,CASSPVGTLYEQYF,TGCGCCAGCAGCCCAGTAGGGACTCTGTACGAGCAGTACTTC
TRBJ1-4,TRBV25-1,.,.,CASTYDSFNEKLFF,TGTGCCAGCACCTACGACAGTTTTAATGAAAAACTGTTTTTT
TRBJ2-3,TRBV5-1,.,.,CASSLIVGGSSADTQYF,TGCGCCAGCAGCTTGATTGTCGGCGGTTCTAGCGCAGATACGCAGTATTTT
TRBJ2-2,TRBV5-1,TRBD2,.,CASSSGRGGITGELFF,TGCGCCAGCAGCTCCGGCCGGGGGGGGATAACCGGGGAGCTGTTTTTT
TRBJ2-1,TRBV18,.,.,CASSPTNPWGEQFF,TGTGCCAGCTCACCGACTAACCCGTGGGGTGAGCAGTTCTTC
TRBJ2-7,TRBV5-1,TRBD1,.,CASSLGAGQGLSYEQYF,TGCGCCAGCAGCTTGGGCGCGGGACAGGGACTCTCCTACGAGCAGTACTTC
TRBJ2-2,TRBV6-5,TRBD1,.,CASSYSWTGNTGELFF,TGTGCCAGCAGTTACTCCTGGACAGGGAACACCGGGGAGCTGTTTTTT
TRBJ1-1,TRBV6-5,.,.,CASSSRRGNTEAFF,TGTGCCAGCAGTAGCCGCAGGGGGAACACTGAAGCTTTCTTT
TRBJ2-3,TRBV7-9,.,few,CASSLIRTSTDTQYF,TGTGCCAGCAGCTTAATCCGAACTAGCACAGATACGCAGTATTTT
TRBJ2-7,TRBV7-9,TRBD1,.,CASFGAGGGYEQYF,TGTGCCAGCTTCGGGGCAGGGGGCGGGTACGAGCAGTACTTC
TRBJ1-5,TRBV2,.,.,CASRGGGVGNQPQHF,TGTGCCAGCAGGGGGGGTGGGGTTGGCAATCAGCCCCAGCATTTT
TRBJ1-1,TRBV18,TRBD1,.,CASSPLQGDTEAFF,TGTGCCAGCTCACCCCTCCAGGGGGACACTGAAGCTTTCTTT
TRBJ1-1,TRBV20-1,.,.,CSACMNTEAFF,TGCAGTGCTTGTATGAACACTGAAGCTTTCTTT
TRBJ2-5,TRBV27,TRBD1,.,CASRPGTGGSPTYF,TGTGCCAGCAGGCCCGGGACAGGGGGCTCCCCAACGTACTTC
TRBJ2-7,TRBV2,TRBD1,.,CASSESATGGSYEQYF,TGTGCCAGCAGTGAAAGCGCGACAGGGGGCAGTTACGAGCAGTACTTC